These 4 T cell receptor beta chains originate from one sample sequenced in a study of blood T cell repertoires in COVID-19. TCRdb's copy holds only in-frame clones and misses some; the assay was immunoSEQ multiplex PCR. The sample has 98,000 or so clones, roughly nine tenths seen once; the top ten hold 4.5% to 6.5%. What was sequenced was peripheral blood. These TCRs come from a man aged 55 to 70 with COVID-19, enrolled during active disease.

This clone appeared once. J is TRBJ2-2 and V is TRBV27, with TRBD2 identical over 8 bases. The V and J ends lost 7 bases and 7 bases, in that order; junction bases with no gene match: 8. CDR3 length equals 14 residues. Looked up from germline, CDR1 is MNHEY and CDR2 is SMNVEV (reference sequence). The CDR3 is CASTYSGNVGELFF. CDR3 DNA: TGTGCCAGCACCTATAGCGGGAACGTCGGGGAGCTGTTTTTT.

The CDR3 here is CASSIEAGTSGTQYF. The CDR3 DNA reads TGTGCCAGTAGTATAGAAGCGGGTACCTCTGGTACGCAGTATTTT. This chain joins TRBV19 and TRBJ2-3, with D perhaps TRBD2 (6 bases). V lost 0 bases and J 8 bases, leaving 15 bases between the germline ends. Per the germline V gene, CDR1 is LNHDA and CDR2 is SQIVND (reference sequence). The CDR3 runs to 15 residues. Combining the CDR3 with reference TRBV19 and TRBJ2-3 gives the whole variable domain DGGITQSPKYLFRKEGQNVTLSCEQNLNHDAMYWYRQDPGQGLRLIYYSQIVNDFQKGDIAEGYSVSREKKESFPLTVTSAQKNPTAFYLCASSIEAGTSGTQYFGPGTRLTVL.

The chain is built from TRBV2 and TRBJ2-1, with 7 bases matching TRBD2. The ends lost 7 bases at V and 10 bases at J; junction bases unmatched: 16. CDR1 and CDR2 (germline): SNHLY, FYNNEI. This CDR3 is built from 15 residues. CDR3 protein: CASIQLAGAGKEQFF. The CDR3, as DNA: TGTGCCAGCATCCAGTTGGCGGGAGCCGGGAAGGAGCAGTTCTTC.

The chain recombines TRBV12-3 or TRBV12-4 with TRBJ1-1, with D possibly TRBD1 on 6 matching bases. V lost 6 bases to trimming and J lost 6 bases, with 8 bases between them. The CDR3 spans 11 residues. CDR3 residues: CASSQGPEAFF. CDR3 bases: TGTGCCAGCAGCCAGGGGCCTGAAGCTTTCTTT.